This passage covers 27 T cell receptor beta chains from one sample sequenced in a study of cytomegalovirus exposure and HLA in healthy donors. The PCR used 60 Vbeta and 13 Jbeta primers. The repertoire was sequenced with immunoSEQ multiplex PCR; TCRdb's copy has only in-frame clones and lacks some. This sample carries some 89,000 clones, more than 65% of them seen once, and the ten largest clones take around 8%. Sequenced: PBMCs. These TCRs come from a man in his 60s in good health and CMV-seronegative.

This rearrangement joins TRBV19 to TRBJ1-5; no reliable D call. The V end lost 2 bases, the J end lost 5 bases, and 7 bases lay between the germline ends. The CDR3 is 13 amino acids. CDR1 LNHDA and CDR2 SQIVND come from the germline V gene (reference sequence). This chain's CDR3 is CASSISGHQPQHF. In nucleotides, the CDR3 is TGTGCCAGTAGTATATCAGGCCATCAGCCCCAGCATTTT.

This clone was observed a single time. This CDR3 reads CASSLGIAGGPREQYF. The CDR3 DNA sequence: TGCGCCAGCAGCTTGGGGATAGCGGGAGGCCCTCGCGAGCAGTACTTC. This chain links TRBV5-1 with TRBJ2-7, with 10 bases matching TRBD2. In germline, CDR1 is SGHRS, CDR2 YFSETQ. The J segment lost 6 bases and the V segment lost 0 bases, leaving 9 bases of the junction unmatched. The CDR3 is made up of 16 amino acids. Looking up the rest from reference TRBV5-1 and TRBJ2-7 gives the full variable domain: KAGVTQTPRYLIKTRGQQVTLSCSPISGHRSVSWYQQTPGQGLQFLFEYFSETQRNKGNFPGRFSGRQFSNSRSEMNVSTLELGDSALYLCASSLGIAGGPREQYFGPGTRLTVT.

CDR3 DNA sequence: TGCAGCGGAGACACCTACACTGAAGCTTTCTTT. Residues: CSGDTYTEAFF. The chain links TRBV29-1 to TRBJ1-1; D uncertain. The germline V and J ends were trimmed by 7 bases and 3 bases, with 9 bases remaining between them. Per the germline V gene, CDR1 is SQVTM and CDR2 is ANQGSEA. CDR3 length: 11 amino acids. Full variable domain (outside the CDR3, taken from reference TRBV29-1 and TRBJ1-1): SAVISQKPSRDICQRGTSLTIQCQVDSQVTMMFWYRQQPGQSLTLIATANQGSEATYESGFVIDKFPISRPNLTFSTLTVSNMSPEDSSIYLCSGDTYTEAFFGQGTRLTVV.

CDR3 region: CASSPGTVELQPQHF. The CDR3 DNA sequence: TGTGCCAGCAGCCCAGGGACAGTCGAATTACAGCCCCAGCATTTT. The V gene is TRBV7-8, the J gene TRBJ1-5; 7 bases line up with TRBD1. CDR3 length: 15 residues. V dropped 5 bases and J dropped 7; count of bases not matched to a gene: 11. Germline V CDR1 and CDR2: SGHVS, FQNEAQ.

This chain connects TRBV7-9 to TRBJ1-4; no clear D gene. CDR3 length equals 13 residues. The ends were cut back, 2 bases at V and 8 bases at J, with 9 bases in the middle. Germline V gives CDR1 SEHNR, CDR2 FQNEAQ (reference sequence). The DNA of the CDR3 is TGTGCCAGCAGCTTAATTCACGGGGAAAAACTGTTTTTT. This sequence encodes CASSLIHGEKLFF. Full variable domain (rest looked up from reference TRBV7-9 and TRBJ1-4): DTGVSQNPRHKITKRGQNVTFRCDPISEHNRLYWYRQTLGQGPEFLTYFQNEAQLEKSRLLSDRFSAERPKGSFSTLEIQRTEQGDSAMYLCASSLIHGEKLFFGSGTQLSVL.

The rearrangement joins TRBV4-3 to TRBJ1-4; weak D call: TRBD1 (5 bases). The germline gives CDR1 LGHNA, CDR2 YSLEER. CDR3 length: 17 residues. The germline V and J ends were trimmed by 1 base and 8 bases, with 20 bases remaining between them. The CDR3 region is CASSQGGGASGREKLFF. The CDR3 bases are TGCGCCAGCAGCCAAGGGGGTGGGGCCTCGGGTCGGGAAAAACTGTTTTTT.

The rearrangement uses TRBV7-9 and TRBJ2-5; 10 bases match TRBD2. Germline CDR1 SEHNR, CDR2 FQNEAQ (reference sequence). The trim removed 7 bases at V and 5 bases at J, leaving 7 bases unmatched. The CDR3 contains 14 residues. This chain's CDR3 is CASTSGGRWETQYF. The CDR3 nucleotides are TGTGCCAGCACTAGCGGGGGACGATGGGAGACCCAGTACTTC.

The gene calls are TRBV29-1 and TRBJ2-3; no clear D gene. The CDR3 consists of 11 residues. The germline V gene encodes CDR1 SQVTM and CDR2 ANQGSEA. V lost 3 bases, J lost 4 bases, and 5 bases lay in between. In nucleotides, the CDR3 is TGCAGCGTTGACCCCGCAGATACGCAGTATTTT. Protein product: CSVDPADTQYF.

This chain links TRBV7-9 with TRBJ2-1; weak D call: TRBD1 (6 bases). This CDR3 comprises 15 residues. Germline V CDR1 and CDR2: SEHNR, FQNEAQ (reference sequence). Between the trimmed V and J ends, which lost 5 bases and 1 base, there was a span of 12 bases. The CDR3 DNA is TGTGCCAGCAGCGCCCTTAGGGGGTCCTACAATGAGCAGTTCTTC. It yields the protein CASSALRGSYNEQFF.

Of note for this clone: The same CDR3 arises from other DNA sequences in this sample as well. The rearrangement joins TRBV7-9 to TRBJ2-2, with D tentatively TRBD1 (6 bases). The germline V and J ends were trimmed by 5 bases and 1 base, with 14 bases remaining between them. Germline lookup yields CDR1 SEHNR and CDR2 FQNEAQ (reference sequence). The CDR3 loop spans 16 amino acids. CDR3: CASSPRGGQNTGELFF. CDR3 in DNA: TGTGCCAGCAGCCCCCGTGGGGGCCAGAACACCGGGGAGCTGTTTTTT.

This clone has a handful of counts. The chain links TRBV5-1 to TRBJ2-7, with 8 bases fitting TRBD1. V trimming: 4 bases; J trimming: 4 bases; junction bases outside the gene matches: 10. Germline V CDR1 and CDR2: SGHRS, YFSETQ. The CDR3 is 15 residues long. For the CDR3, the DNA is TGCGCCAGCAGCGTCGGACAGGGAAGTCAATACGAGCAGTACTTC. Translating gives CASSVGQGSQYEQYF. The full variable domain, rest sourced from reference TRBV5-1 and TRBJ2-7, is KAGVTQTPRYLIKTRGQQVTLSCSPISGHRSVSWYQQTPGQGLQFLFEYFSETQRNKGNFPGRFSGRQFSNSRSEMNVSTLELGDSALYLCASSVGQGSQYEQYFGPGTRLTVT.

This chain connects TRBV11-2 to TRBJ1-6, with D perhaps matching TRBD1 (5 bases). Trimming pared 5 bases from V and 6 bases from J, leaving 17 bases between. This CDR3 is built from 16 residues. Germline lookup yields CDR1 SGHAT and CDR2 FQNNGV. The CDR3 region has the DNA TGTGCCAGCAGCACAACTTTGCAGGGAGGTAATTCACCCCTCCACTTT. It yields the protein CASSTTLQGGNSPLHF.

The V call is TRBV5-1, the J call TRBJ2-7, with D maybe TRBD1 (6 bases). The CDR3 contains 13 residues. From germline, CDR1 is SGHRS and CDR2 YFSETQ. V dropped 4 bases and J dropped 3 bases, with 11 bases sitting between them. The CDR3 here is CASSVGHSYEQYF. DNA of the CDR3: TGCGCCAGCAGCGTGGGACACAGCTACGAGCAGTACTTC.

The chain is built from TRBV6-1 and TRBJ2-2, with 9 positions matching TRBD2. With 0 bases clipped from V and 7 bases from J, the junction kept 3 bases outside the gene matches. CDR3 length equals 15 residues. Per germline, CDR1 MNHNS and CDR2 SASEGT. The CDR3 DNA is TGTGCCAGCAGTGAAGCGGCGGGGGGGGGCGGGGAGCTGTTTTTT. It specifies CASSEAAGGGGELFF.

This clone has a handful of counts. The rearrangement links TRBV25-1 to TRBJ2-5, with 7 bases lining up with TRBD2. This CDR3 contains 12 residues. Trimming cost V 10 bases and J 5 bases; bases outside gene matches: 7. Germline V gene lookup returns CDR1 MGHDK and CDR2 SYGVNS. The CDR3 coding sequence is TGTGCCACCCGGCGGGAGAGGGAGACCCAGTACTTC. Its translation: CATRRERETQYF.

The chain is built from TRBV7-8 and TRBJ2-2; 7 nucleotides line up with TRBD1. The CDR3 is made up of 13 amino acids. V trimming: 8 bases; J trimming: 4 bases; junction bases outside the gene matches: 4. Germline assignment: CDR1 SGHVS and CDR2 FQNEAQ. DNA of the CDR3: TGTGCCAGCTCGACAGGGCCCACCGGGGAGCTGTTTTTT. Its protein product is CASSTGPTGELFF.

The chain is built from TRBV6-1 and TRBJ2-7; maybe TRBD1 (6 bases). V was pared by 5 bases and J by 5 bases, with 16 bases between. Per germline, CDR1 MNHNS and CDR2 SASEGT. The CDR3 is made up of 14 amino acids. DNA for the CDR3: TGTGCCAGCAGTCCAGGTGCCAGGGGAGACGAGCAGTACTTC. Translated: CASSPGARGDEQYF.

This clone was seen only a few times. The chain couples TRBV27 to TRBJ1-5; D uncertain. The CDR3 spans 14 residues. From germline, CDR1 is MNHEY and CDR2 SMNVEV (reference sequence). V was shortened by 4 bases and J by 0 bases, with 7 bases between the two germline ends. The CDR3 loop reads CASSSQHSNQPQHF. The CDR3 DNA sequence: TGTGCCAGCAGTTCACAGCATAGCAATCAGCCCCAGCATTTT.

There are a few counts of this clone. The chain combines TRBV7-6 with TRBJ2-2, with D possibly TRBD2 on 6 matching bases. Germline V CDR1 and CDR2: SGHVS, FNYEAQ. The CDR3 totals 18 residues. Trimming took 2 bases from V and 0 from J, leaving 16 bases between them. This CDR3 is CASSLNPRGGTNTGELFF. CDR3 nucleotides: TGTGCCAGCAGCTTAAACCCGCGTGGGGGGACGAACACCGGGGAGCTGTTTTTT. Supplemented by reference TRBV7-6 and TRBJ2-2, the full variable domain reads GAGVSQSPRYKVTKRGQDVALRCDPISGHVSLYWYRQALGQGPEFLTYFNYEAQQDKSGLPNDRFSAERPEGSISTLTIQRTEQRDSAMYRCASSLNPRGGTNTGELFFGEGSRLTVL.

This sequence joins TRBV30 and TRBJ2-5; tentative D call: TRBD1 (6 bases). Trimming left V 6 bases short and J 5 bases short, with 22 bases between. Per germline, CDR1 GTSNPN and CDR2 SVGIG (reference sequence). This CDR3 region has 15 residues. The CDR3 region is CACEISIGRGETQYF. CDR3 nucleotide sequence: TGTGCCTGCGAGATATCTATTGGCAGGGGTGAGACCCAGTACTTC.

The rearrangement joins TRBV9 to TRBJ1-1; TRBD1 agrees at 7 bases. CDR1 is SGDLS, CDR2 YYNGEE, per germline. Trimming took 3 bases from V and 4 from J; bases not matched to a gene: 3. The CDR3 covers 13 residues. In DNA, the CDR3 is TGTGCCAGCAGCGAGGGACAGCTCACTGAAGCTTTCTTT. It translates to CASSEGQLTEAFF.

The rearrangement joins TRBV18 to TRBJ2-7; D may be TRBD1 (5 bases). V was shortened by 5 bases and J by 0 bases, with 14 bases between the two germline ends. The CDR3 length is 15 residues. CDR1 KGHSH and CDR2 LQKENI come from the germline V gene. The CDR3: CASSSSLQDSYEQYF. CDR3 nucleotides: TGTGCCAGCTCATCCTCTCTACAGGACTCCTACGAGCAGTACTTC.

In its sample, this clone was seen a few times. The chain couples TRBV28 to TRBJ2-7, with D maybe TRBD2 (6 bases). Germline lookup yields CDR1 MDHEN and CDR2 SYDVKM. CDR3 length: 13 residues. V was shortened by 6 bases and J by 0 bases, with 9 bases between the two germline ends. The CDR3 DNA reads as TGTGCCAGCAGGGGGGGAGGCTCCTACGAGCAGTACTTC. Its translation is CASRGGGSYEQYF.

Here the CDR3 reads CASRFLQGTTEAFF. CDR3 DNA: TGTGCCAGCAGATTTTTACAGGGGACCACTGAAGCTTTCTTT. V usage is TRBV7-8 and J usage is TRBJ1-1; 7 nucleotides match TRBD1. The CDR3 totals 14 residues. CDR1 and CDR2 (germline): SGHVS, FQNEAQ. The V gene end was trimmed by 6 bases and the J gene end by 4 bases; junction bases not matched to a gene: 8.

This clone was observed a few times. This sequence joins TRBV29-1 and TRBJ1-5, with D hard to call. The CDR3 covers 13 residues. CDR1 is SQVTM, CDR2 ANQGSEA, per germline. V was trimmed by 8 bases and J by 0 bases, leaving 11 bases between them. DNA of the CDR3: TGCAGCTACTCGGGGAATAGCAATCAGCCCCAGCATTTT. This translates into CSYSGNSNQPQHF.

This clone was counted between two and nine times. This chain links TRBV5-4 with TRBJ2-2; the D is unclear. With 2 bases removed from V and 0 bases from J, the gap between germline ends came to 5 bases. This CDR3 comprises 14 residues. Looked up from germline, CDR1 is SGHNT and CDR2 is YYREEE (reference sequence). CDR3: CASSFIANTGELFF. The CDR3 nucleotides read TGTGCCAGCAGCTTCATAGCGAACACCGGGGAGCTGTTTTTT.

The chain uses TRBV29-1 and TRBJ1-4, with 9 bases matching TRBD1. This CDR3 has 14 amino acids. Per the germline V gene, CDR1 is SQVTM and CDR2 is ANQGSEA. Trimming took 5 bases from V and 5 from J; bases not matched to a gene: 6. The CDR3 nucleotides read TGCAGCGTTTCCGGGACAGGGCTAAATGAAAAACTGTTTTTT. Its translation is CSVSGTGLNEKLFF.